The 19 T cell receptor beta chains presented below share a single source sample, sequenced in a study of radiation and T cells in renal cell carcinoma. Time point meaning: baseline pretreatment blood. Documented treatment: 15 Gy SBRT to primary tumor, nephrectomy 4 weeks later. Clones were sequenced by immunoSEQ multiplex PCR, and TCRdb holds only the in-frame ones, with some missing. The sample carries 100,000 to 150,000 clones, approximately 80% recorded once. Sample: blood, taken from a patient whose treatment included radiotherapy and nephrectomy. Every receptor here comes from a woman aged 55-70 years with renal cell carcinoma.

J is TRBJ1-5 and V is TRBV28; D not certain. V lost 5 bases and J lost 5, with 22 bases in between. The germline CDR1 and CDR2 sequences are MDHEN and SYDVKM. CDR3 length: 17 amino acids. CDR3 bases: TGTGCCAGCAGTCCCTCCAGTGAAGGGATCAACTATCAGCCCCAGCATTTT. This sequence encodes CASSPSSEGINYQPQHF. The full variable domain, rest sourced from reference TRBV28 and TRBJ1-5, is DVKVTQSSRYLVKRTGEKVFLECVQDMDHENMFWYRQDPGLGLRLIYFSYDVKMKEKGDIPEGYSVSREKKERFSLILESASTNQTSMYLCASSPSSEGINYQPQHFGDGTRLSIL.

The CDR3 is CASSAGTPLGNYGYTF. The CDR3 coding sequence is TGTGCCAGCAGCGCTGGGACACCCCTGGGTAACTATGGCTACACCTTC. The J gene is TRBJ1-2, the V gene TRBV9, with a possible D match to TRBD1 (6 bases). Trimming took off 3 bases at V and 1 base at J, with 16 bases between the two ends. The CDR3 contains 16 residues. Per germline, CDR1 SGDLS and CDR2 YYNGEE.

V is TRBV28 and J is TRBJ1-5; no definite D call. V was clipped by 7 bases and J by 16 bases, with 17 bases between them. This CDR3 spans 11 amino acids. The germline CDR1 and CDR2 sequences are MDHEN and SYDVKM. The CDR3 coding sequence is TGTGCCAGCACTATGTACTCCCTCGTCCATTTT. Translated: CASTMYSLVHF.

This clone showed up just a few times. This rearrangement joins TRBV28 to TRBJ1-1; a weak D match, TRBD1 (5 bases). This CDR3 is 15 amino acids long. Trimming shortened V by 4 bases and J by 2 bases, and 14 bases separated the two germline ends. Per germline, CDR1 MDHEN and CDR2 SYDVKM. CDR3 loop: CASSSILDSNTEAFF. DNA of the CDR3: TGTGCCAGCAGTTCTATCCTCGACAGTAACACTGAAGCTTTCTTT. The entire variable domain, with the rest obtained from reference TRBV28 and TRBJ1-1, is as follows: DVKVTQSSRYLVKRTGEKVFLECVQDMDHENMFWYRQDPGLGLRLIYFSYDVKMKEKGDIPEGYSVSREKKERFSLILESASTNQTSMYLCASSSILDSNTEAFFGQGTRLTVV.

The gene calls are TRBV19 and TRBJ2-5; 7 bases map to TRBD1. V lost 10 bases to trimming and J lost 1 base; unmatched junction nucleotides: 12. This CDR3 has 15 amino acids. In germline, CDR1 is LNHDA, CDR2 SQIVND (reference sequence). The CDR3 region is CATASPRQGQETQYF. For the CDR3, the DNA is TGTGCCACCGCCAGTCCCCGACAGGGCCAAGAGACCCAGTACTTC.

The chain has TRBV29-1 and TRBJ2-1, with no clear D. V lost 2 bases and J 7 bases, leaving 9 bases between the germline ends. The length of the CDR3 is 12 residues. CDR1 is SQVTM and CDR2 is ANQGSEA in the germline V gene. The CDR3, as DNA: TGCAGCGTTGAACGCTCGGTGAATGAGCAGTTCTTC. It yields the protein CSVERSVNEQFF.

The CDR3 bases are TGTGCCAGCAGGGGGGGCTCCGTCGAAAAACTGTTTTTT. Amino acids: CASRGGSVEKLFF. The gene calls are TRBV28 and TRBJ1-4, with TRBD1 as a possible D gene (6 bases). The CDR3 totals 13 residues. Germline V gene sequence: CDR1 MDHEN, CDR2 SYDVKM. V was pared by 6 bases and J by 8 bases, with 13 bases between.

V is TRBV19 and J is TRBJ2-7; D is perhaps TRBD1 (5 bases). Deletions cut 7 bases from V and 6 bases from J, with 13 bases between. The length of the CDR3 is 12 residues. Germline-derived CDR1 and CDR2 are LNHDA and SQIVND (reference sequence). For the CDR3, the DNA is TGTGCCAGTAAGAAGGGGTTAGGCGAGCAGTACTTC. Its translation: CASKKGLGEQYF.

J is TRBJ1-5 and V is TRBV28; 11 bases are a match to TRBD1. This CDR3 comprises 15 residues. V lost 5 bases and J lost 9; bases outside the gene matches: 9. Per germline, CDR1 MDHEN and CDR2 SYDVKM. The CDR3 region is CASSPSGQGGVPQHF. The CDR3 nucleotides are TGTGCCAGCAGTCCCTCGGGACAGGGGGGAGTGCCCCAGCATTTT.

The V and J genes are TRBV27 and TRBJ1-5; weak D call: TRBD1 (6 bases). CDR1 is MNHEY, CDR2 SMNVEV, per germline (reference sequence). V was pared by 5 bases and J by 3 bases, with 20 bases between. The CDR3 has 17 amino acids. The CDR3 coding sequence is TGTGCCAGCAGTAAAACAGGGTTTAGGTATGACAATCAGCCCCAGCATTTT. It specifies CASSKTGFRYDNQPQHF.

The chain combines TRBV2 with TRBJ2-2, with 7 positions matching TRBD1. Germline trimming cut 8 bases from V and 5 bases from J; bases unmatched to any gene: 8. The CDR3 contains 14 residues. Germline V gene lookup returns CDR1 SNHLY and CDR2 FYNNEI. CDR3 nucleotide sequence: TGTGCCAGCTCCCTAGGGGGCGGTACCGGGGAGCTGTTTTTT. Translating gives CASSLGGGTGELFF.

The chain recombines TRBV9 with TRBJ2-3; D perhaps matches TRBD2 (6 bases). Germline V CDR1 and CDR2: SGDLS, YYNGEE. The CDR3 totals 15 residues. V lost 3 bases and J lost 5, with 16 bases in between. CDR3 bases: TGTGCCAGCAGCGCCCTACCCGGGGGAGGAGATACGCAGTATTTT. Amino acids: CASSALPGGGDTQYF.

The gene calls are TRBV5-4 and TRBJ1-2; D is unresolved. V was clipped by 0 bases and J by 4 bases, with 4 bases between them. This CDR3 has 12 residues. In germline, CDR1 is SGHNT, CDR2 YYREEE (reference sequence). CDR3 coding DNA: TGTGCCAGCAGCTTGGACATCTATGGCTACACCTTC. It translates to CASSLDIYGYTF.

The chain has TRBV7-9 and TRBJ1-1; 7 bases fit TRBD1. This CDR3 spans 12 amino acids. Unmatched junction bases numbered 10, after V lost 5 bases and J lost 13 bases. CDR1 SEHNR and CDR2 FQNEAQ come from the germline V gene (reference sequence). CDR3 region: CASSPGGFGGFF. The CDR3 coding sequence is TGTGCCAGCAGCCCAGGGGGGTTTGGAGGTTTCTTT.

This chain links TRBV28 with TRBJ1-6, with a tentative D call TRBD1 (5 bases). The CDR3 runs 15 residues. V lost 7 bases and J 10 bases, leaving 20 bases between the germline ends. Germline V gene lookup returns CDR1 MDHEN and CDR2 SYDVKM. For the CDR3, the DNA is TGTGCCAGCAAGGGGATCGGGATTTCAGGATCACCCCTCCACTTT. Translation gives CASKGIGISGSPLHF.

The chain recombines TRBV30 with TRBJ1-4, with 9 bases identical to TRBD1. The length of the CDR3 is 15 residues. Germline trimming cut 2 bases from V and 8 bases from J; bases unmatched to any gene: 9. Germline V gives CDR1 GTSNPN, CDR2 SVGIG (reference sequence). The CDR3 coding sequence is TGTGCCTGGAGTTTACGAGGGACAGGGAACGAAAAACTGTTTTTT. It specifies CAWSLRGTGNEKLFF.

The CDR3 spells CASSPGGVNTEAFF. The CDR3 DNA reads TGTGCCAGCAGCCCCGGGGGGGTGAACACTGAAGCTTTCTTT. The chain carries TRBV6-4 and TRBJ1-1, with a tentative D call TRBD1 (5 bases). Per the germline V gene, CDR1 is MRHNA and CDR2 is SNTAGT. This CDR3 contains 14 residues. V lost 6 bases to trimming and J lost 0 bases, with 11 bases between them.

This chain links TRBV5-6 with TRBJ1-2, with D possibly being TRBD1 (5 bases). CDR1 SGHDT and CDR2 YYEEEE come from the germline V gene. V was trimmed by 3 bases and J by 2 bases, leaving 11 bases between them. The CDR3 is made up of 14 amino acids. The CDR3 nucleotides are TGTGCCAGCAGCTCACAGTCAGGGAACTATGGCTACACCTTC. Protein: CASSSQSGNYGYTF. Full variable domain (missing parts from reference TRBV5-6 and TRBJ1-2): DAGVTQSPTHLIKTRGQQVTLRCSPKSGHDTVSWYQQALGQGPQFIFQYYEEEERQRGNFPDRFSGHQFPNYSSELNVNALLLGDSALYLCASSSQSGNYGYTFGSGTRLTVV.

This clone has a handful of counts. V and J are TRBV4-3 and TRBJ2-6; D is ambiguous. The CDR3 totals 15 residues. V lost 0 bases and J 0 bases, leaving 3 bases between the germline ends. Germline assignment: CDR1 LGHNA and CDR2 YSLEER. Written as DNA, the CDR3 is TGCGCCAGCAGCCAAGACACCTCTGGGGCCAACGTCCTGACTTTC. Protein sequence: CASSQDTSGANVLTF.